The T cell receptor (beta chain) under discussion was sequenced for a study of blood T cell repertoires in COVID-19. The assay was immunoSEQ multiplex PCR, and TCRdb's table has in-frame clones only and misses some. The repertoire includes around 300,000 clones, approximately 90% of them detected once, and around 2% sits in the top ten. The germline V gene encodes CDR1 LNHDA and CDR2 SQIVND (reference sequence). The CDR3 extends over 15 amino acids. The trim removed 2 bases at V and 8 bases at J, leaving 11 bases unmatched. This TCR was sampled from a woman aged 55 to 70 in a cohort exposed to, infected with or recovered from COVID-19 (not recorded which). The J gene is TRBJ1-2, the V gene TRBV19; 7 bases align to TRBD1. What was sequenced was PBMCs or T cells enriched from blood (not recorded which). The DNA of the CDR3 is TGTGCCAGTAGTATAAAGGAGGGGGCGTTGGGAGGCTACACCTTC. Amino acid sequence: CASSIKEGALGGYTF.